One and the same sample provided the 29 T cell receptor beta chains below, sequenced in a study of cytomegalovirus exposure and HLA in healthy donors. 60 Vbeta and 13 Jbeta primers were used in PCR. The table came from immunoSEQ multiplex PCR; TCRdb's copy has only in-frame clones and leaves some out. The table records 90,000 to 110,000 clones, approximately 82% of them present only once. The sequencing input was PBMCs. The receptors originated from a man aged 40-50 years in good health and CMV-seropositive.

This clone is labeled medium-sized. The chain carries TRBV4-2 and TRBJ2-7; TRBD1 matches at 11 bases. The CDR3 sequence is 15 residues long. V lost 2 bases to trimming and J lost 4 bases; unmatched junction nucleotides: 4. Per germline, CDR1 LGHNA and CDR2 YNFKEQ. CDR3: CASSQPGQGEYEQYF. CDR3 in DNA: TGTGCCAGCAGCCAACCGGGACAGGGGGAGTACGAGCAGTACTTC.

The chain combines TRBV7-9 with TRBJ2-7; 7 nucleotides align to TRBD2. Losses at the gene ends were 5 bases for V and 9 bases for J; bases not matched to a gene: 10. The CDR3 extends over 13 amino acids. The germline V gene has CDR1 SEHNR and CDR2 FQNEAQ (reference sequence). CDR3 in amino acids: CASSPTGAGVQYF. DNA of the CDR3: TGTGCCAGCAGCCCCACTGGGGCGGGAGTGCAGTACTTC.

This chain uses TRBV7-9 with TRBJ2-7, with 8 bases fitting TRBD1. V lost 5 bases, J lost 6 bases, and 3 bases stayed unmatched. Germline-derived CDR1 and CDR2 are SEHNR and FQNEAQ (reference sequence). The CDR3 totals 12 residues. The CDR3 protein is CASSGQGGEQYF. The DNA of the CDR3 is TGTGCCAGCAGCGGACAGGGCGGCGAGCAGTACTTC.

The V gene is TRBV5-1, the J gene TRBJ2-7, with D perhaps TRBD1 (5 bases). The CDR3 runs to 14 residues. V lost 3 bases and J 5 bases, leaving 15 bases between the germline ends. The V gene's germline CDR1 is SGHRS and CDR2 YFSETQ. The CDR3 DNA reads as TGCGCCAGCAGCTCCGATATTTCAGGGAACGAGCAGTACTTC. It encodes CASSSDISGNEQYF. Looking up the rest from reference TRBV5-1 and TRBJ2-7 gives the full variable domain: KAGVTQTPRYLIKTRGQQVTLSCSPISGHRSVSWYQQTPGQGLQFLFEYFSETQRNKGNFPGRFSGRQFSNSRSEMNVSTLELGDSALYLCASSSDISGNEQYFGPGTRLTVT.

This clone was found a few times. The CDR3 nucleotides read TGTGCCAGCAGGCCGGGACAGGACATTACCTACAATGAGCAGTTCTTC. Translation: CASRPGQDITYNEQFF. J is TRBJ2-1 and V is TRBV7-9, with TRBD1 identical over 8 bases. The germline gives CDR1 SEHNR, CDR2 FQNEAQ (reference sequence). Unmatched junction bases numbered 9, after V lost 6 bases and J lost 2 bases. The CDR3 has 16 amino acids.

The V and J genes are TRBV9 and TRBJ2-4; TRBD1 matches 8 bases. Germline trimming cut 1 base from V and 11 bases from J; bases unmatched to any gene: 8. The CDR3 loop spans 14 amino acids. The germline CDR1 and CDR2 sequences are SGDLS and YYNGEE. The DNA for the CDR3 is TGTGCCAGCAGCGTATTAGACAGGGACAGGTTTCAGTACTTC. This translates into CASSVLDRDRFQYF.

This chain connects TRBV5-1 to TRBJ2-2, with D uncertain. Trimming shortened V by 1 base and J by 2 bases, and 6 bases separated the two germline ends. Germline assignment: CDR1 SGHRS and CDR2 YFSETQ. This CDR3 region has 14 residues. The DNA of the CDR3 is TGCGCCAGCAGCTTGTCCCCTAACACCGGGGAGCTGTTTTTT. As protein: CASSLSPNTGELFF.

The chain couples TRBV9 to TRBJ2-5, with TRBD2 as a possible D gene (7 bases). From germline, CDR1 is SGDLS and CDR2 YYNGEE. The length of the CDR3 is 16 residues. V was shortened by 3 bases and J by 2 bases, with 17 bases between the two germline ends. The CDR3 nucleotides are TGTGCCAGCAGCGCGGGAGGACAGACCACTCAAGAGACCCAGTACTTC. It yields the protein CASSAGGQTTQETQYF.

The chain employs TRBV25-1 and TRBJ2-1; maybe TRBD2 (7 bases). This CDR3 contains 14 residues. Trimming left V 7 bases short and J 2 bases short, with 12 bases between. Germline CDR1 MGHDK, CDR2 SYGVNS. In DNA form, the CDR3 reads TGTGCCAGCACAAGGGGGGGGGCCTACAATGAGCAGTTCTTC. Translation: CASTRGGAYNEQFF.

Turning to this clone: This sample also contains other DNA sequences that code for the same CDR3. CDR3 nucleotide sequence: TGTGCCAGCAGGGGCGGGGGGAACACCGGGGAGCTGTTTTTT. Translating gives CASRGGGNTGELFF. J is TRBJ2-2 and V is TRBV28, with 7 nucleotides matching TRBD2. The germline gives CDR1 MDHEN, CDR2 SYDVKM. The CDR3 is 14 residues long. Losses at the gene ends were 6 bases for V and 1 base for J; bases not matched to a gene: 2. Using reference TRBV28 and TRBJ2-2 for the parts outside the CDR3, the full variable domain is DVKVTQSSRYLVKRTGEKVFLECVQDMDHENMFWYRQDPGLGLRLIYFSYDVKMKEKGDIPEGYSVSREKKERFSLILESASTNQTSMYLCASRGGGNTGELFFGEGSRLTVL.

This chain links TRBV6-5 with TRBJ1-1, with TRBD1 as a possible D gene (6 bases). V shed 8 bases and J shed 7 bases, with 23 bases lying between them. From germline, CDR1 is MNHEY and CDR2 SVGAGI. This CDR3 has 15 residues. The CDR3 is CASLRPGGGRSEAFF. In nucleotides, the CDR3 is TGTGCCAGCCTACGCCCCGGGGGGGGGCGTAGTGAAGCTTTCTTT.

This clone is a singleton in its sample. The chain combines TRBV5-4 with TRBJ2-2, with 9 positions matching TRBD2. Germline V gene sequence: CDR1 SGHNT, CDR2 YYREEE (reference sequence). After removal of 3 bases from V and 2 bases from J, the junction contained 8 bases not matched to a gene. The CDR3 is made up of 17 amino acids. CDR3 in amino acids: CASSYPQRGANTGELFF. For the CDR3, the DNA is TGTGCCAGCAGCTATCCTCAGCGGGGGGCAAACACCGGGGAGCTGTTTTTT.

V gene TRBV10-1 combines with J gene TRBJ2-1, with a possible D match to TRBD1 (6 bases). Trimming stripped 3 bases from V and 5 bases from J, with 17 bases between. The CDR3 length is 16 residues. The V gene's germline CDR1 is WNHNN and CDR2 SYGVQD (reference sequence). The CDR3 nucleotides read TGCGCCAGCAGTGACCCCGCACAGGGCAGGGACAATGAGCAGTTCTTC. Residues: CASSDPAQGRDNEQFF.

A single count supports this clone. This sequence joins TRBV5-1 and TRBJ1-2; 10 bases agree with TRBD1. The CDR3 sequence is 17 residues long. J lost 5 bases, V lost 0 bases, and 10 bases had no gene match. Germline values: CDR1 SGHRS, CDR2 YFSETQ. CDR3 region: CASSLEPAGTGDYGYTF. The DNA for the CDR3 is TGCGCCAGCAGCTTGGAGCCCGCCGGGACAGGGGATTATGGCTACACCTTC.

The chain is built from TRBV10-3 and TRBJ1-6; no clear D gene. The germline V gene encodes CDR1 ENHRY and CDR2 SYGVKD. This CDR3 has 16 residues. Trimming pared 3 bases from V and 0 bases from J, leaving 9 bases between. Here the CDR3 reads CAISDSGSSYNSPLHF. In DNA form, the CDR3 reads TGTGCCATCAGTGACTCCGGGAGCTCCTATAATTCACCCCTCCACTTT.

The rearrangement links TRBV5-4 to TRBJ1-5; 7 bases map to TRBD1. This CDR3 region has 15 residues. The V segment lost 3 bases and the J segment 2 bases; nucleotides outside the gene matches: 5. CDR1 is SGHNT and CDR2 is YYREEE in the germline V gene (reference sequence). Here the CDR3 reads CASSSGTDRNQPQHF. DNA for the CDR3: TGTGCCAGCAGCTCTGGGACAGACCGCAATCAGCCCCAGCATTTT.

The chain has TRBV27 and TRBJ1-2, with 8 bases identical to TRBD1. Germline CDR1 and CDR2: MNHEY and SMNVEV (reference sequence). The CDR3 length is 15 residues. V lost 4 bases and J lost 7; bases outside the gene matches: 11. In DNA form, the CDR3 reads TGTGCCAGCAGTTCCACCCTGAACAGGGGGGGTGGCTACACCTTC. Protein product: CASSSTLNRGGGYTF.

The CDR3 protein is CASSLGQGETPLHF. In DNA, the CDR3 is TGTGCCAGCAGCTTGGGACAGGGGGAAACACCCCTCCACTTT. This sequence joins TRBV5-4 and TRBJ1-6, with TRBD1 identical over 9 bases. With V trimmed by 0 bases and J by 11 bases, 3 bases remained unmatched. The CDR3 extends over 14 amino acids. The germline CDR1 and CDR2 sequences are SGHNT and YYREEE (reference sequence). Looking up the rest from reference TRBV5-4 and TRBJ1-6 gives the full variable domain: ETGVTQSPTHLIKTRGQQVTLRCSSQSGHNTVSWYQQALGQGPQFIFQYYREEENGRGNFPPRFSGLQFPNYSSELNVNALELDDSALYLCASSLGQGETPLHFGNGTRLTVT.

V usage is TRBV30 and J usage is TRBJ2-4; 7 bases fit TRBD1. J was trimmed by 2 bases and V by 7 bases; bases with no gene match: 8. CDR1 is GTSNPN and CDR2 is SVGIG in the germline V gene (reference sequence). The CDR3 is 14 residues long. The CDR3 region has the DNA TGTGCCTACACGGGACAGAGTTCCAAAAACATTCAGTACTTC. It yields the protein CAYTGQSSKNIQYF.

The rearrangement links TRBV11-2 to TRBJ2-5; the D gene is possibly TRBD1 (6 bases). The DNA end lines up better with TRBJ2-7; the J call may be wrong. The CDR3 spans 15 residues. Germline V gives CDR1 SGHAT, CDR2 FQNNGV. The CDR3 sequence is CASSRTGHTYYEQYF. As DNA, the CDR3 is TGTGCCAGCAGCCGGACGGGACACACCTACTACGAGCAGTACTTC.

The V gene is TRBV9, the J gene TRBJ1-2; unclear D gene. V was clipped by 6 bases and J by 3 bases, with 15 bases between them. Germline CDR1 is SGDLS and CDR2 is YYNGEE. This CDR3 contains 14 residues. Here the CDR3 reads CASTPHGEDYGYTF. The CDR3 DNA is TGTGCCAGCACCCCCCACGGTGAGGACTATGGCTACACCTTC. Using reference TRBV9 and TRBJ1-2 for the parts outside the CDR3, the full variable domain is DSGVTQTPKHLITATGQRVTLRCSPRSGDLSVYWYQQSLDQGLQFLIQYYNGEERAKGNILERFSAQQFPDLHSELNLSSLELGDSALYFCASTPHGEDYGYTFGSGTRLTVV.

The genes are TRBV30 and TRBJ2-7; 7 nucleotides match TRBD1. V lost 3 bases to trimming and J lost 4 bases; unmatched junction nucleotides: 9. The germline gives CDR1 GTSNPN, CDR2 SVGIG (reference sequence). The CDR3 loop spans 14 amino acids. CDR3 residues: CAWRPRGGKYEQYF. CDR3 in DNA: TGTGCCTGGAGGCCCCGAGGGGGCAAATACGAGCAGTACTTC.

The gene calls are TRBV10-3 and TRBJ2-1; 11 nucleotides agree with TRBD2. CDR3 size: 16 residues. V trimming: 9 bases; J trimming: 1 base; junction bases outside the gene matches: 8. Germline lookup yields CDR1 ENHRY and CDR2 SYGVKD. The CDR3 spells CAIGGLAGVSYNEQFF. DNA of the CDR3: TGTGCCATAGGTGGACTAGCGGGCGTTTCCTACAATGAGCAGTTCTTC.

This clone was detected a few times. The CDR3 DNA reads as TGTGCCAGCAGCCAAGAAAGGGGTGGGAAAGATACGCAGTATTTT. It codes for CASSQERGGKDTQYF. The rearrangement links TRBV4-2 to TRBJ2-3; tentatively, D is TRBD1 (5 bases). This CDR3 is 15 amino acids long. V was trimmed by 0 bases and J by 5 bases, leaving 12 bases between them. Germline-derived CDR1 and CDR2 are LGHNA and YNFKEQ.

The rearrangement joins TRBV14 to TRBJ2-1, with TRBD2 as a possible D gene (5 bases). Germline CDR1 reads SGHDN; CDR2 reads FVKESK. This CDR3 comprises 14 residues. V was pared by 2 bases and J by 9 bases, with 14 bases between. The DNA of the CDR3 is TGTGCCAGCAGCCAACGCACTAGTCCGCTTGAGCAGTTCTTC. Its translation is CASSQRTSPLEQFF.

The chain joins TRBV7-8 to TRBJ2-1, with TRBD1 matching 7 bases. The germline CDR1 and CDR2 sequences are SGHVS and FQNEAQ. Losses at the gene ends were 1 base for V and 6 bases for J; bases not matched to a gene: 15. This CDR3 is 18 amino acids long. This CDR3 reads CASSLGAPQGVGGNEQFF. CDR3 DNA: TGTGCCAGCAGCTTAGGGGCCCCGCAGGGGGTGGGCGGCAATGAGCAGTTCTTC.

The V call is TRBV19, the J call TRBJ1-4; D not resolved. The V gene's germline CDR1 is LNHDA and CDR2 SQIVND (reference sequence). This CDR3 contains 15 residues. The V gene lost 3 bases and the J gene lost 5 bases, with 13 bases spanning the gap. CDR3 in amino acids: CASSIFPGGNEKLFF. Written as DNA, the CDR3 is TGTGCCAGTAGTATTTTCCCCGGCGGGAATGAAAAACTGTTTTTT.

V and J are TRBV2 and TRBJ1-1; D may be TRBD1 (6 bases). From germline, CDR1 is SNHLY and CDR2 FYNNEI. The CDR3 totals 15 residues. Trimming took off 6 bases at V and 5 bases at J, with 19 bases between the two ends. This chain's CDR3 is CASSAYSGTGTEAFF. The CDR3 bases are TGTGCCAGCAGCGCCTACAGTGGAACAGGGACTGAAGCTTTCTTT.

This clone showed up just a few times. The chain couples TRBV11-3 to TRBJ1-6; no reliable D call. This CDR3 has 15 amino acids. Trimming stripped 1 base from V and 8 bases from J, with 12 bases between. Germline V gene lookup returns CDR1 SGHNT and CDR2 YENEEA. CDR3 residues: CASSLGRRRDSPLHF. The CDR3 DNA follows: TGTGCCAGCAGCTTAGGCCGGAGGAGGGATTCACCCCTCCACTTT.